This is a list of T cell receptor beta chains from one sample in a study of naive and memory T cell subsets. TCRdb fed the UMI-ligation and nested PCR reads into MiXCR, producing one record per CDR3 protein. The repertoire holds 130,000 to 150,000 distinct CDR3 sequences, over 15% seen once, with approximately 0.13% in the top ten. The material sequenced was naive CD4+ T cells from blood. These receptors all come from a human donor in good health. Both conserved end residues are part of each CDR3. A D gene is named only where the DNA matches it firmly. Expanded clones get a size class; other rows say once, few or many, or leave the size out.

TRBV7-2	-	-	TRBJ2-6	CASSPNVLTF	TGTGCCAGCAGCCCCAACGTCCTGACTTTC
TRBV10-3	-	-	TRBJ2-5	CATHEGSQETQYF	TGTGCCACCCATGAGGGCTCCCAAGAGACCCAGTACTTC
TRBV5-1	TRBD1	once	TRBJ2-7	CASSLAGGTGTYEQYF	TGCGCCAGCAGCTTGGCCGGTGGGACAGGGACCTACGAGCAGTACTTC
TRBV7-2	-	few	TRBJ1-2	CASSLAANSYGYTF	TGTGCCAGCAGCTTAGCTGCGAATTCGTATGGCTACACCTTC
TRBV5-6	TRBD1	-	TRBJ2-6	CASSPGTGGGGANVLTF	TGTGCCAGCAGCCCAGGGACAGGGGGCGGTGGGGCCAACGTCCTGACTTTC
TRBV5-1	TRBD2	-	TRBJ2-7	CASSPLAVLNYEQYF	TGCGCCAGCAGCCCACTAGCGGTTCTAAACTACGAGCAGTACTTC
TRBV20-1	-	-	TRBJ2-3	CSARDAGASTDTQYF	TGCAGTGCTAGAGATGCGGGCGCTAGCACAGATACGCAGTATTTT
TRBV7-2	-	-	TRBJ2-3	CASSFDGGASDTQYF	TGTGCCAGCAGCTTCGACGGCGGGGCTTCAGATACGCAGTATTTT
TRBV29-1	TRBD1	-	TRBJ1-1	CSVMDRVGTEAFF	TGCAGCGTCATGGACAGGGTCGGCACTGAAGCTTTCTTT
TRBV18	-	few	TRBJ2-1	CASSPVEQYNEQFF	TGTGCCAGCTCACCTGTGGAGCAGTACAATGAGCAGTTCTTC
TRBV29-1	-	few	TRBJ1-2	CSVDWGGGVSYGYTF	TGCAGCGTTGATTGGGGTGGAGGGGTCTCTTATGGCTACACCTTC
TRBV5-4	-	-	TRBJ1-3	CASSLGQAYSGNTIYF	TGTGCCAGCAGCTTGGGTCAGGCATACTCTGGAAACACCATATATTTT
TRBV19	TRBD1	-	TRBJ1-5	CASSIGDRGNQPQHF	TGTGCCAGTAGTATAGGCGACAGGGGCAATCAGCCCCAGCATTTT
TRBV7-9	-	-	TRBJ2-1	CASSFRTSISRRPGDNEQFF	TGTGCCAGCAGCTTTCGAACCAGCATTTCACGGCGGCCTGGGGACAATGAGCAGTTCTTC
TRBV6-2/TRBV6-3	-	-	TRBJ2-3	CASSVISGPSTDTQYF	TGTGCCAGCAGTGTCATTAGCGGACCAAGCACAGATACGCAGTATTTT
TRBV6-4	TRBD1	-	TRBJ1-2	CASSTDRGNYGYTF	TGTGCCAGCAGTACAGACAGGGGTAACTATGGCTACACCTTC
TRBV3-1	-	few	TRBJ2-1	CASRGWTRGEQFF	TGTGCCAGCCGGGGGTGGACCCGAGGGGAGCAGTTCTTC
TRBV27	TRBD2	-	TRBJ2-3	CASARSAGNPDTQYF	TGTGCCAGCGCACGCTCAGCGGGGAATCCAGATACGCAGTATTTT
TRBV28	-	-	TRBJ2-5	CASSLTGYQETQYF	TGTGCCAGCAGTTTGACCGGGTACCAAGAGACCCAGTACTTC
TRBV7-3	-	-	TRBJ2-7	CASSLGRRGHQLGSYEQYF	TGTGCCAGCAGCTTAGGCCGGAGGGGACATCAACTCGGCTCCTACGAGCAGTACTTC
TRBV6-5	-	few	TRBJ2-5	CASSYPPGTQYF	TGTGCCAGCAGTTACCCGCCGGGGACCCAGTACTTC
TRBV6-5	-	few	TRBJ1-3	CASSYGNTIYF	TGTGCCAGCAGTTATGGAAACACCATATATTTT
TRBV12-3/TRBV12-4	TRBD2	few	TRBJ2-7	CASSPPAGTYEQYF	TGTGCCAGCAGTCCGCCAGCGGGGACCTACGAGCAGTACTTC
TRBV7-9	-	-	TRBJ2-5	CASSLMSVQETQYF	TGTGCCAGCAGCTTAATGTCAGTCCAAGAGACCCAGTACTTC
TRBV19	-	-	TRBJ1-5	CASSTPGPGEQPQHF	TGTGCCAGTAGCACCCCTGGGCCAGGGGAACAGCCCCAGCATTTT
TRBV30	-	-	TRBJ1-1	CAWSLSTEAFF	TGTGCCTGGAGTCTGTCAACTGAAGCTTTCTTT
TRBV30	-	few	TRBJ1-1	CAWSEDGATEAFF	TGTGCCTGGAGTGAAGATGGGGCCACTGAAGCTTTCTTT